This TCR beta chain was found in a study of human T cells and chemical hapten exposure. Broader study findings: TCRs at high frequency, those above 1 in 1000, did not change with DPC sensitization.

TCRdb itself ran the RACE reads through MiXCR, one entry per CDR3 protein. The table lists tens of thousands of distinct CDR3 sequences, around 9.8% of them singletons. CDR1 KGHDR and CDR2 SFDVKD come from the germline V gene. The junction had 11 bases not matched to a gene; V was cut back by 4 bases and J by 4 bases. The CDR3 consists of 17 residues. Time point defined: patch test 1, 2 weeks after DPC sensitization. Treatment described: therapeutic diphenylcyclopropenone sensitization with weekly scalp DPC. With respect to this clonotype: The antigen is unknown.

Sequencing was performed on whole blood, taken in connection with sensitization to the hapten diphenylcyclopropenone (DPC). This sequence was found in a woman aged 40 to 50 with alopecia areata. Some clones in this sample may be carry-over from other donors' samples. This sequence joins TRBV24-1 and TRBJ1-5; 8 nucleotides agree with TRBD1. The CDR3 loop reads CATSDPGQGRRNQPQHF. The CDR3 DNA follows: TGTGCCACCAGTGACCCAGGACAGGGAAGAAGGAATCAGCCCCAGCATTTT.